Below, 6 T cell receptor beta chains from the same sample are listed, as sequenced in a study of long-term antiretroviral therapy in people with HIV. The assay used was immunoSEQ (version v3.0), run at survey level. The data were produced by immunoSEQ multiplex PCR, yet TCRdb's version contains in-frame clones alone and is incomplete. This sample has about 25,000 clones, with approximately 83% found just once. The input for sequencing was unsorted PBMCs, taken 1.2 years after starting antiretroviral therapy. The receptors originated from a man aged 50 to 59 with HIV.

The V gene is TRBV5-1, the J gene TRBJ1-2; 7 nucleotides line up with TRBD1. With V trimmed by 2 bases and J by 5 bases, 3 bases remained unmatched. Per the germline V gene, CDR1 is SGHRS and CDR2 is YFSETQ. The CDR3 runs 13 residues. The CDR3 DNA reads as TGCGCCAGCAGCTTCCCAGGGGGGTATGGCTACACCTTC. Amino acid sequence: CASSFPGGYGYTF.

This clone was counted once. The genes are TRBV5-8 and TRBJ2-7, with TRBD2 as a possible D gene (5 bases). Looked up from germline, CDR1 is SGHTS and CDR2 is YDEGEE. The CDR3 is 16 residues long. V dropped 4 bases and J dropped 2 bases, with 19 bases sitting between them. CDR3 in amino acids: CASSPPAGLKTYEQYF. The CDR3 DNA reads as TGTGCCAGCAGCCCTCCCGCGGGTCTTAAGACCTACGAGCAGTACTTC.

The chain employs TRBV5-1 and TRBJ2-2; 15 bases agree with TRBD2. This CDR3 comprises 20 residues. Per the germline V gene, CDR1 is SGHRS and CDR2 is YFSETQ. After removal of 1 base from V and 1 base from J, the junction contained 8 bases not matched to a gene. The CDR3 reads CASSLPWTSGGARNTGELFF. CDR3 coding DNA: TGCGCCAGCAGCTTGCCTTGGACTAGCGGGGGGGCCCGGAACACCGGGGAGCTGTTTTTT.

The chain joins TRBV28 to TRBJ2-5, with D unclear. The CDR3 covers 12 residues. The V gene's germline CDR1 is MDHEN and CDR2 SYDVKM. V was cut by 1 base and J by 5 bases, with 5 bases left in between. For the CDR3, the DNA is TGTGCCAGCAGTTTATCACCGGAGACCCAGTACTTC. Residues: CASSLSPETQYF.

CDR3 amino acids: CASSIGRGREGYTF. CDR3 coding DNA: TGTGCCAGTAGTATTGGCAGGGGGCGAGAAGGCTACACCTTC. This chain joins TRBV19 and TRBJ1-2; 8 nucleotides line up with TRBD1. V trimming: 3 bases; J trimming: 8 bases; junction bases outside the gene matches: 8. From germline, CDR1 is LNHDA and CDR2 SQIVND (reference sequence). The CDR3 runs 14 residues.

The chain uses TRBV14 and TRBJ2-4; a possible D gene is TRBD2 (5 bases). V gave up 0 bases and J gave up 2 bases, with 14 bases separating them. Looked up from germline, CDR1 is SGHDN and CDR2 is FVKESK. CDR3 length: 17 amino acids. This chain's CDR3 is CASSQDTRAGTKNIQYF. The CDR3 DNA is TGTGCCAGCAGCCAAGATACGAGGGCAGGTACCAAAAACATTCAGTACTTC.